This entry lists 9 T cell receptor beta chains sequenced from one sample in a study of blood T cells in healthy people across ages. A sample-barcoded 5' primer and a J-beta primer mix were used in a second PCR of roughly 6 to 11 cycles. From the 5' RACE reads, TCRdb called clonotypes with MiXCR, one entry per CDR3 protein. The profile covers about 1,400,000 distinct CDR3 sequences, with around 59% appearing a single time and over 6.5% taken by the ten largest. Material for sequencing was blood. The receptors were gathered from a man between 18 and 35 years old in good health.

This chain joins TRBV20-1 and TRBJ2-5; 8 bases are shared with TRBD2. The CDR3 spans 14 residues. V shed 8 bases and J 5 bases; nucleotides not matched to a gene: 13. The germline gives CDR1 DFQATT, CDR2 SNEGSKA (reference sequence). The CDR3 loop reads CSSLGHSGGETQYF. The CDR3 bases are TGCAGTTCCTTAGGGCATTCGGGGGGGGAGACCCAGTACTTC.

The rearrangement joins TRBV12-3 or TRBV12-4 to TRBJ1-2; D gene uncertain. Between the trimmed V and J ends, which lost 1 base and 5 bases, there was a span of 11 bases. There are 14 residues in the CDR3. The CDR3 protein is CASSLELGIYGYTF. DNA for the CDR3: TGTGCCAGCAGTTTAGAGCTAGGGATTTATGGCTACACCTTC.

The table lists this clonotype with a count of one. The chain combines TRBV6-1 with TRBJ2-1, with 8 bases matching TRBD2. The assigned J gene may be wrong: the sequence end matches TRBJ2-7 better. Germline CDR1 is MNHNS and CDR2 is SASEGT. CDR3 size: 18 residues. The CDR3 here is CASSETSAGALFFYEQYF. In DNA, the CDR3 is TGTGCCAGCAGTGAAACTTCAGCGGGGGCCCTTTTTTTCTACGAGCAGTACTTC.

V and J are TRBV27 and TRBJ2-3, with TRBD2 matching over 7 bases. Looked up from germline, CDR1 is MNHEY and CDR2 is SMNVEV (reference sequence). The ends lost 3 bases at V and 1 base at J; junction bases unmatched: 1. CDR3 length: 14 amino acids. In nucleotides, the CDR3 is TGTGCCAGCAGTTTCCTAGCGGGCACAGATACGCAGTATTTT. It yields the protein CASSFLAGTDTQYF.

CDR3 sequence: CAISERLAGADTQYF. The CDR3 DNA is TGTGCCATCAGTGAAAGACTAGCGGGGGCAGATACGCAGTATTTT. V and J are TRBV10-3 and TRBJ2-3, with TRBD2 matching 12 bases. The germline CDR1 and CDR2 sequences are ENHRY and SYGVKD. CDR3 length: 15 residues. With 3 bases clipped from V and 4 bases from J, the junction kept 2 bases outside the gene matches.

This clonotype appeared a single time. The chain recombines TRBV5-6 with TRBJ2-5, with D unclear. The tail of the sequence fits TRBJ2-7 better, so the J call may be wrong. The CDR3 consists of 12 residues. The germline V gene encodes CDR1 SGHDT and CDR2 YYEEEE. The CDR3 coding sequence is TGTGCCAGCAGCTTAAAGTTCGACGAGCAGTACTTC. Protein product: CASSLKFDEQYF.

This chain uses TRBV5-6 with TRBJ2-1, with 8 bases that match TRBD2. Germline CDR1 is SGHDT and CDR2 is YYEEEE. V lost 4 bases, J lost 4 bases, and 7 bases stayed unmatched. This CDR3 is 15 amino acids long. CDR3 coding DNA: TGTGCCAGCAGCCTTCAGCGGGGGTGGTACAATGAGCAGTTCTTC. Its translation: CASSLQRGWYNEQFF.

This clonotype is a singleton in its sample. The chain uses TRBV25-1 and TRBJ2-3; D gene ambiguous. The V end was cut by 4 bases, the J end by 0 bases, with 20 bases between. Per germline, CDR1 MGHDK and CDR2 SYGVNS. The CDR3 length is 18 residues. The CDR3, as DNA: TGTGCCAGCAGTGTAGAAGGTTTGCGGAGTACTAGCACAGATACGCAGTATTTT. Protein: CASSVEGLRSTSTDTQYF.

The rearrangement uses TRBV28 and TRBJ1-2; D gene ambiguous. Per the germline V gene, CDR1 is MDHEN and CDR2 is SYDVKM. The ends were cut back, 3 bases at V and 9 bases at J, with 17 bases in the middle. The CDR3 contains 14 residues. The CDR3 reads CASSFLGLLQSYTF. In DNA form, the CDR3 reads TGTGCCAGCAGTTTTCTGGGTTTGCTACAGAGCTACACCTTC.